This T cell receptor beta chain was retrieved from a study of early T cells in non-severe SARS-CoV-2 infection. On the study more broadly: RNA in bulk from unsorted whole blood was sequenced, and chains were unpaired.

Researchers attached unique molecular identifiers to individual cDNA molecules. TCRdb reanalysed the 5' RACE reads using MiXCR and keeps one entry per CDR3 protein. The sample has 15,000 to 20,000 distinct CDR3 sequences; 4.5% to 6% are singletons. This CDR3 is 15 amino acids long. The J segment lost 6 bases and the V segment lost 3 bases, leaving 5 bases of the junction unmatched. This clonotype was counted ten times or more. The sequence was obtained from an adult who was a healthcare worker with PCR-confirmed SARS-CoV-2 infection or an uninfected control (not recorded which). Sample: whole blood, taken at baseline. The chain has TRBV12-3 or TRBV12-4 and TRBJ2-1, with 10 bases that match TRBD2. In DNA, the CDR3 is TGTGCCAGCAGTTTTGATACTAGCGGGGTCAATGAGCAGTTCTTC. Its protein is CASSFDTSGVNEQFF.